Described below is a single T cell receptor (beta chain) sequence and its context. Original data processing: Reference gene primer amplification in the assay estimated nucleated cell counts. Only in-frame clones appear in the TCRdb table, and some are missing; sequencing was by immunoSEQ multiplex PCR. D and trimming come from the DNA, and the V and J calls and clone size come from that table. The repertoire holds 260,000 or so clones, 65% to 85% seen once, with 4.5% to 7% in the top ten. The entry originates in a study of blood T cell repertoires in COVID-19. Across the whole study: The United States, Italy and Spain provided the acute and convalescent COVID-19 samples. The analysed material was cDNA or gDNA that came from T cells, B-cell-depleted T cells, or PBMCs.

This clonotype was sampled from an elderly man with acute or convalescent COVID-19. Input material: peripheral blood.

CDR3 DNA: TGTGCCACCAGCAGAGGTGGGAGGGACTCCTACAATGAGCAGTTCTTC. Encoded protein: CATSRGGRDSYNEQFF. V and J are TRBV15 and TRBJ2-1; 7 bases are shared with TRBD2. This CDR3 region has 16 residues. Trimming removed 1 base from V and 0 bases from J; junction bases left unmatched: 3. Germline CDR1 is LNHNV and CDR2 is YYDKDF (reference sequence). The full variable domain, its missing parts supplied by reference TRBV15 and TRBJ2-1, is DAMVIQNPRYQVTQFGKPVTLSCSQTLNHNVMYWYQQKSSQAPKLLFHYYDKDFNNEADTPDNFQSRRPNTSFCFLDIRSPGLGDTAMYLCATSRGGRDSYNEQFFGPGTRLTVL.